A single sample gave rise to the 15 T cell receptor beta chains below, sequenced in a study of cytomegalovirus exposure and HLA in healthy donors (dated by TCRdb to between 2016 and 2019). The library was produced with the immunoSEQ multiplex PCR assay. The multiplex PCR relied on a mix of 60 forward primers for TCR Vbeta segments and 13 reverse primers for TCR Jbeta segments. Not all clones reach the TCRdb copy of this immuneACCESS table, which keeps in-frame sequences only. Checked studies attribute under half of the gap to unresolved V genes and leave the rest unexplained. Recorded for this sample are 100,000 or so clones; approximately 77% of them occurred a single time. The ten largest account for about a tenth of the sample. Input material: PBMCs. These receptors originate from a human donor in good health.

This chain links TRBV27 with TRBJ2-3, with 11 bases matching TRBD1. The CDR3 is 17 residues long. Germline V CDR1 and CDR2: MNHEY, SMNVEV (reference sequence). J gave up 6 bases and V 1 base, and 9 bases lay outside the gene matches. The CDR3 DNA reads as TGTGCCAGCAGTTTATGGATGCTTAGGACAGGGGGCGATACGCAGTATTTT. This gives the protein CASSLWMLRTGGDTQYF.

This clone turned up a few times. The chain recombines TRBV10-3 with TRBJ2-3; perhaps TRBD1 as D (7 bases). Looked up from germline, CDR1 is ENHRY and CDR2 is SYGVKD. V shed 8 bases and J shed 4 bases, with 10 bases lying between them. The length of the CDR3 is 12 residues. The CDR3 bases are TGTGCCATCGGAGGGGGCCCAGATACGCAGTATTTT. The encoded protein is CAIGGGPDTQYF.

This clone was recorded a few times. This chain links TRBV6-1 with TRBJ2-7; weak D call: TRBD2 (6 bases). CDR3 length equals 15 residues. Looked up from germline, CDR1 is MNHNS and CDR2 is SASEGT. The ends were cut back, 2 bases at V and 2 bases at J, with 13 bases in the middle. DNA of the CDR3: TGTGCCAGCAGTGAATGGGTGGGAGGACCCTACGAGCAGTACTTC. Residues: CASSEWVGGPYEQYF.

The CDR3 sequence is CASSPQGSGRAEYNEQFF. The CDR3 nucleotides read TGTGCCAGTAGTCCCCAAGGTAGCGGGAGGGCTGAGTACAATGAGCAGTTCTTC. The rearrangement uses TRBV19 and TRBJ2-1, with 11 bases fitting TRBD2. The V gene end was trimmed by 5 bases and the J gene end by 4 bases; junction bases not matched to a gene: 13. CDR3 length equals 18 residues. From germline, CDR1 is LNHDA and CDR2 SQIVND (reference sequence).

Here the CDR3 DNA reads TGTGCTACCGGGAGGGACACTTATAACTATGGCTACACCTTC. Translation: CATGRDTYNYGYTF. This chain joins TRBV28 and TRBJ1-2, with D maybe TRBD1 (6 bases). The CDR3 extends over 14 amino acids. Germline CDR1 and CDR2: MDHEN and SYDVKM.

The V and J genes are TRBV5-4 and TRBJ2-2; 7 bases are a match to TRBD2. CDR1 and CDR2 from the germline V gene are SGHNT and YYREEE (reference sequence). The CDR3 is 16 amino acids. With V trimmed by 2 bases and J by 5 bases, 9 bases remained unmatched. CDR3 region: CASSFGLEGDTGELFF. The CDR3 nucleotides are TGTGCCAGCAGCTTTGGACTAGAGGGTGATACCGGGGAGCTGTTTTTT.

The chain carries TRBV11-2 and TRBJ1-1, with a tentative D call TRBD1 (6 bases). V lost 5 bases to trimming and J lost 4 bases, with 11 bases between them. The CDR3 totals 13 residues. From germline, CDR1 is SGHAT and CDR2 FQNNGV. As DNA, the CDR3 is TGTGCCAGCAGCGCTCCCAGGGGCACTGAAGCTTTCTTT. This encodes CASSAPRGTEAFF. Variable domain in full (rest from reference TRBV11-2 and TRBJ1-1): EAGVAQSPRYKIIEKRQSVAFWCNPISGHATLYWYQQILGQGPKLLIQFQNNGVVDDSQLPKDRFSAERLKGVDSTLKIQPAKLEDSAVYLCASSAPRGTEAFFGQGTRLTVV.

About this clone itself: One junction end does not reproduce the germline sequence, and a read error may be involved. V is TRBV7-9 and J is TRBJ2-5, with TRBD2 identical over 9 bases. The germline gives CDR1 SEHNR, CDR2 FQNEAQ (reference sequence). This CDR3 comprises 15 residues. The CDR3 is CASSLGLATKETQYF. CDR3 nucleotide sequence: TGTGCCAGCAGTTTAGGACTAGCGACGAAAGAGACCCAGTACTTC.

The chain is built from TRBV6-5 and TRBJ1-1; weak D call: TRBD1 (5 bases). The CDR3 is 15 residues long. Germline-derived CDR1 and CDR2 are MNHEY and SVGAGI. V lost 8 bases and J lost 1, with 17 bases in between. The CDR3: CASGWVGQSNTEAFF. The CDR3 nucleotides read TGTGCCAGCGGATGGGTGGGGCAATCGAACACTGAAGCTTTCTTT.

The chain joins TRBV19 to TRBJ1-1; 12 nucleotides line up with TRBD1. Looked up from germline, CDR1 is LNHDA and CDR2 is SQIVND (reference sequence). The CDR3 runs to 15 residues. J was trimmed by 7 bases and V by 2 bases; bases with no gene match: 5. Here the CDR3 reads CASSIRGQGAIEAFF. The CDR3 DNA is TGTGCCAGTAGTATAAGGGGACAGGGGGCGATTGAAGCTTTCTTT.

The genes are TRBV6-6 and TRBJ1-2, with 9 bases aligning to TRBD1. V was clipped by 5 bases and J by 7 bases; unmatched bases: 2. CDR3 length: 12 residues. CDR1 is MNHNY, CDR2 SVGAGI, per germline (reference sequence). This chain's CDR3 is CASSPDRGGYTF. The DNA for the CDR3 is TGTGCCAGCAGTCCGGACAGGGGTGGCTACACCTTC.

The rearrangement links TRBV7-2 to TRBJ2-7, with 8 bases identical to TRBD2. V lost 1 base, J lost 4 bases, and 9 bases stayed unmatched. The CDR3 totals 16 residues. Germline V lookup: CDR1 SGHTA, CDR2 FQGNSA. CDR3 sequence: CASSLVLAGGHYEQYF. The DNA for the CDR3 is TGTGCCAGCAGCTTAGTATTGGCGGGAGGCCATTACGAGCAGTACTTC.

This chain uses TRBV27 with TRBJ2-1; TRBD2 aligns across 11 bases. This CDR3 comprises 16 residues. From germline, CDR1 is MNHEY and CDR2 SMNVEV (reference sequence). Trimming at V came to 7 bases and at J to 1 base, leaving 6 bases not matched to a gene. The CDR3 region has the DNA TGTGCCAGCACCCCCCGACTAGCGGGGTCCTACAATGAGCAGTTCTTC. Residues: CASTPRLAGSYNEQFF.

This rearrangement joins TRBV10-3 to TRBJ1-2; no reliable D call. Germline CDR1 is ENHRY and CDR2 is SYGVKD. The CDR3 contains 12 residues. The germline V and J ends were trimmed by 5 bases and 4 bases, with 8 bases remaining between them. The CDR3 sequence is CAISPDTYGYTF. CDR3 nucleotides: TGTGCCATCAGTCCCGACACCTATGGCTACACCTTC.

This clone was found once. This chain connects TRBV5-1 to TRBJ2-7; 8 bases line up with TRBD1. The CDR3 is 13 amino acids. Germline CDR1 SGHRS, CDR2 YFSETQ. V lost 4 bases and J lost 4; bases outside the gene matches: 4. The CDR3 here is CASSQGAGYEQYF. The CDR3, as DNA: TGCGCCAGCAGCCAGGGGGCTGGGTACGAGCAGTACTTC.